Listed below are T cell receptor beta chains from one sample, sequenced in a study of memory CD4+ T cells and cytomegalovirus serostatus. Method: immunoSEQ multiplex PCR; TCRdb's copy keeps in-frame clones and lacks some. Among about 42,000 clones listed, roughly 78% were seen once. The sample comprised memory CD4+ T cells from blood. The receptors stem from an adult in good health and CMV-seronegative. Both conserved end residues are part of each CDR3. The order of the fields is V gene, J gene, CDR3 length, CDR3 protein.

TRBV7-9	TRBJ1-5	12	CASSWDNQPQHF
TRBV5-4	TRBJ2-3	14	CASSTRQDTDTQYF
TRBV19	TRBJ1-4	13	CASSSGLGEKLFF
TRBV6-6	TRBJ1-1	14	CASSYKLLNTEAFF
TRBV28	TRBJ2-5	14	CASSSRDREETQYF
TRBV7-9	TRBJ2-3	14	CASSSSASTDTQYF
TRBV5-1	TRBJ2-7	15	CASSLRTGGTYEQYF
TRBV9	TRBJ2-5	15	CATNPSGTTSETQYF
TRBV25-1	TRBJ1-1	12	CASKAGDVQAFF
TRBV6-6	TRBJ2-7	11	CASRGSYEQYF
TRBV5-1	TRBJ2-3	14	CASSLWGSTDTQYF
TRBV6-1	TRBJ1-3	13	CASRDNYGNTIYF
TRBV5-1	TRBJ2-5	15	CASSLRGTYQETQYF
TRBV7-2	TRBJ1-4	16	CASSINGQVGNEKLFF
TRBV7-2	TRBJ2-5	15	CASSLRTGFGETQYF
TRBV28	TRBJ2-7	15	CASSLGSGLGDEQYF
TRBV5-1	TRBJ2-2	15	CASSLVAGLTGELFF
TRBV7-2	TRBJ2-2	15	CASSFLPGNTGELFF
TRBV5-1	TRBJ2-1	12	CASSGGDNEQFF
TRBV7-2	TRBJ2-3	16	CASSSRGTSGSDTQYF
TRBV6-4	TRBJ1-5	13	CASSWETGQPQHF
TRBV7-9	TRBJ1-5	14	CASSNRPTDQPQHF
TRBV7-2	TRBJ1-4	14	CASSLLRQGEKLFF
TRBV19	TRBJ2-1	17	CASRRGRDPDPYNEQFF
TRBV7-6	TRBJ1-3	18	CASSSLGQGAGAGNTIYF
TRBV9	TRBJ2-2	17	CASSVGGGGVNTGELFF
TRBV6-5	TRBJ2-7	12	CASTPTPGHWYF
TRBV19	TRBJ1-1	15	CASRERGRMNTEAFF
TRBV27	TRBJ2-3	15	CASSKPGQGTDTQYF
TRBV2	TRBJ2-2	15	CASSRDTSNTGELFF
TRBV28	TRBJ2-3	17	CASDTTPETGFKDTQYF
TRBV11-2	TRBJ1-1	16	CASSRDTTGAGTEAFF
TRBV19	TRBJ1-1	16	CASLRTGRGMNTEAFF
TRBV7-3	TRBJ2-3	15	CASGPQGLSTDTQYF
TRBV11-2	TRBJ2-1	13	CASSLVWVNEQFF
TRBV7-2	TRBJ1-2	15	CASSPKGGQGYGYTF
TRBV5-1	TRBJ2-1	14	CASSLGQGAGEQFF
TRBV11-1	TRBJ1-4	15	CASSSPGQPNEKLFF
TRBV5-1	TRBJ2-3	16	CASSLRAGASTDTQYF
TRBV6-1	TRBJ2-3	14	CASTAGGSTDTQYF
TRBV25-1	TRBJ2-2	14	CASRKTANTGELFF
TRBV6-5	TRBJ1-2	15	CASSTRGGGAGGYTF
TRBV30	TRBJ1-1	13	CAWRGHTRAEAFF
TRBV15	TRBJ1-1	14	CATSRDPMNTEAFF
TRBV4-2	TRBJ1-1	13	CASSPSENTEAFF
TRBV10-2	TRBJ1-5	15	CATRTGGSGNQPQHF